The present entry profiles one T cell receptor beta chain with its context. Its cognate antigen is unknown. With a J-beta primer mix and a sample-barcoded 5' primer, a second PCR ran about 6 to 11 cycles. Samples each returned at least 2.5 million CDR3-containing paired-end reads. TCRdb independently ran MiXCR on the 5' RACE reads; one entry per CDR3 protein. This table has some 370,000 distinct CDR3 sequences, about 49% appearing once. The CDR3 is 14 residues long. Germline V CDR1 and CDR2: DFQATT, SNEGSKA (reference sequence). The J segment lost 7 bases and the V segment lost 5 bases, leaving 8 bases of the junction unmatched. The data belong to a study of blood T cells in healthy people across ages. Regarding the study as a whole: Considered underestimates were the diversity estimates obtained from one million T cells.

The sequenced sample was blood. The V and J genes are TRBV20-1 and TRBJ2-1; the match to TRBD2 covers 10 bases. The clonotype originates from a man between 60 and 75 years old in good health. CDR3 residues: CSAHDSGRMNEQFF. For the CDR3, the DNA is TGCAGTGCTCACGATAGCGGGAGGATGAATGAGCAGTTCTTC.